A single sample gave rise to the 12 T cell receptor beta chains below, sequenced in a study of spatial heterogeneity in lung cancer. TCRdb itself ran the 5' RACE reads through MiXCR, one entry per CDR3 protein. The sample includes some 37,000 distinct CDR3 sequences, 7.5% of them seen just once. Time point: sample taken at primary tumor resection. Material: PBMCs, obtained at surgery. These receptors came from a male donor with early-stage non-small cell lung cancer.

There are a few counts of this clonotype. The chain links TRBV19 to TRBJ2-3; 8 bases map to TRBD1. CDR1 is LNHDA and CDR2 is SQIVND in the germline V gene (reference sequence). The CDR3 contains 16 residues. Trimming removed 0 bases from V and 0 bases from J; junction bases left unmatched: 2. Written as DNA, the CDR3 is TGTGCCAGTAGTATAGACAGGGGGCTAAGCACAGATACGCAGTATTTT. It specifies CASSIDRGLSTDTQYF.

The V and J genes are TRBV7-2 and TRBJ2-7; 14 nucleotides line up with TRBD2. V was clipped by 0 bases and J by 2 bases; unmatched bases: 6. The CDR3 covers 18 residues. Germline CDR1 SGHTA, CDR2 FQGNSA. The CDR3 DNA reads TGTGCCAGCAGCTTAGCGTGGACTAGCGGGAGGATTACCTACGAGCAGTACGTC. Its protein is CASSLAWTSGRITYEQYV.

This rearrangement joins TRBV30 to TRBJ2-1; TRBD2 matches 8 bases. Germline values: CDR1 GTSNPN, CDR2 SVGIG (reference sequence). Losses at the gene ends were 2 bases for V and 7 bases for J; bases not matched to a gene: 13. The CDR3 sequence is 16 residues long. CDR3 in DNA: TGTGCCTGGAGTCAACCCGCCCAGCGGGAGTTTAATGAGCAGTTCTTC. Amino acids: CAWSQPAQREFNEQFF.

This clonotype was seen at least ten times. This chain connects TRBV20-1 to TRBJ2-3; D not resolved. V dropped 6 bases and J dropped 1 base, with 8 bases sitting between them. Per germline, CDR1 DFQATT and CDR2 SNEGSKA (reference sequence). The CDR3 runs 12 residues. This CDR3 reads CSASRRTDTQYF. In DNA, the CDR3 is TGCAGTGCCTCCCGGCGCACAGATACGCAGTATTTT.

The V and J genes are TRBV21-1 and TRBJ2-3; TRBD2 is the table's D call and was not checked against the DNA. TRBV21-1 counts as a pseudogene. The CDR3 is 20 amino acids. The CDR3: CASSKQQPRPGWGGTDTQYF. As DNA, the CDR3 is TGTGCCAGCAGCAAACAACAGCCGAGGCCCGGTTGGGGGGGGACAGATACGCAGTATTTT.

As to this clonotype: A read error is possible here, since a much larger clone lies one base away. The chain recombines TRBV7-3 with TRBJ2-1; D is unresolved. CDR1 and CDR2 (germline): SGHTA, FQGTGA. The CDR3 has 15 residues. Trimming left V 5 bases short and J 6 bases short, with 17 bases between. Written as DNA, the CDR3 is TGTGCCAGCAGCCAATCCAGGTCGGAGACCAATGAGCAGTTCTTC. The encoded protein is CASSQSRSETNEQFF.

This clonotype was counted at least ten times. This chain links TRBV7-4 with TRBJ2-3; no reliable D call. The CDR3 is made up of 16 amino acids. V lost 1 base and J 0 bases, leaving 11 bases between the germline ends. CDR1 is SGHVT and CDR2 is SQSDAQ in the germline V gene. Here the CDR3 DNA reads TGTGCCAGCAGCTTAGAGGCCGGCGAGAGCACAGATACGCAGTATTTT. Its protein product is CASSLEAGESTDTQYF. Filled out from reference TRBV7-4 and TRBJ2-3, the complete variable domain reads GAGVSQSPRYKVAKRGRDVALRCDSISGHVTLYWYRQTLGQGSEVLTYSQSDAQRDKSGRPSGRFSAERPERSVSTLKIQRTEQGDSAVYLCASSLEAGESTDTQYFGPGTRLTVL.

At least ten counts were recorded for this clonotype. The rearrangement joins TRBV29-1 to TRBJ2-1; 8 bases match TRBD2. This CDR3 is built from 16 residues. The V gene's germline CDR1 is SQVTM and CDR2 ANQGSEA. The ends lost 7 bases at V and 9 bases at J; junction bases unmatched: 20. This CDR3 is CSAEGGGLAGSGEQFF. The DNA for the CDR3 is TGCAGCGCCGAGGGCGGAGGGCTAGCGGGTAGTGGTGAGCAGTTCTTC.

This clonotype appeared many times. The chain employs TRBV6-1 and TRBJ1-6; 7 bases line up with TRBD1. The germline V gene encodes CDR1 MNHNS and CDR2 SASEGT. This CDR3 is built from 15 residues. V was clipped by 6 bases and J by 4 bases; unmatched bases: 6. The CDR3: CASRTPGQYNSPLHF. For the CDR3, the DNA is TGTGCCAGCAGGACCCCGGGACAGTATAATTCACCCCTCCACTTT.

There are a few counts of this clonotype. V gene TRBV5-1 combines with J gene TRBJ1-4; tentative D call: TRBD1 (6 bases). Germline CDR1 reads SGHRS; CDR2 reads YFSETQ. The germline V and J ends were trimmed by 0 bases and 7 bases, with 19 bases remaining between them. The CDR3 extends over 17 amino acids. CDR3 bases: TGCGCCAGCAGCTTGGGGACAGACTACCTGAAGGCTGAAAAACTGTTTTTT. Amino acids: CASSLGTDYLKAEKLFF. The variable domain in full, with the rest retrieved from reference TRBV5-1 and TRBJ1-4, is KAGVTQTPRYLIKTRGQQVTLSCSPISGHRSVSWYQQTPGQGLQFLFEYFSETQRNKGNFPGRFSGRQFSNSRSEMNVSTLELGDSALYLCASSLGTDYLKAEKLFFGSGTQLSVL.

In this sample, this clonotype turned up a few times. V gene TRBV18 combines with J gene TRBJ1-1; a weak D match, TRBD1 (5 bases). V was pared by 2 bases and J by 2 bases, with 15 bases between. This CDR3 is built from 16 residues. The germline V gene encodes CDR1 KGHSH and CDR2 LQKENI. Here the CDR3 reads CASSPGVGRANTEAFF. The CDR3 DNA is TGTGCCAGCTCACCAGGGGTGGGCAGGGCTAACACTGAAGCTTTCTTT.

This clonotype came up many times. This chain connects TRBV21-1 to TRBJ2-2; the table gives TRBD1 as D, unverified against the DNA. TRBV21-1 has pseudogene status. This CDR3 has 16 residues. Written as DNA, the CDR3 is TGTGCCAGCAGCAAAGGGGGGACCCTGAACACCGGGGAGCTGTTTTTT. This translates into CASSKGGTLNTGELFF.